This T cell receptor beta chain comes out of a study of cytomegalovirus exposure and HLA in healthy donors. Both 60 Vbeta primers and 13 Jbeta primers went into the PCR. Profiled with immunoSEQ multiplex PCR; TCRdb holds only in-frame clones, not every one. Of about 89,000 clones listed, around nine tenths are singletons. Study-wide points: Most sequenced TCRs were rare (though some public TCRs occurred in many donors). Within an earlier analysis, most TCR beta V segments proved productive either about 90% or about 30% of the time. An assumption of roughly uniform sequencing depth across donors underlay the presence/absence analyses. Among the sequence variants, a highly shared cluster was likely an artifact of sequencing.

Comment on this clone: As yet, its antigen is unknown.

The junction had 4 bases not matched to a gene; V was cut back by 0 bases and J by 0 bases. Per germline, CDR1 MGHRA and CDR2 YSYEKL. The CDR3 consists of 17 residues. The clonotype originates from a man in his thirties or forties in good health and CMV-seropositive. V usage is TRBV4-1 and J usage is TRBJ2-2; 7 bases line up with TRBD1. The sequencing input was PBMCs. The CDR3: CASSQEGQSANTGELFF. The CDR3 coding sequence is TGCGCCAGCAGCCAAGAGGGACAGAGCGCGAACACCGGGGAGCTGTTTTTT.